This TCR beta chain was captured by sequencing in a study of shared clonotypes between healthy human individuals. The assay ran at deep level. The protocol was immunoSEQ multiplex PCR, while the TCRdb copy is restricted to in-frame clones and leaves out a portion. The sample has under 850,000 clones; 55% to 80% are singletons. Study-level findings and limits: The expectation was that sequencing depth would affect clonotype sharing among donors.

The CDR3 is made up of 16 amino acids. Trimming removed 5 bases at V and 4 bases at J, with 15 bases between. Germline lookup yields CDR1 SGHTA and CDR2 FQGNSA. The table lists this clone with a few counts. Its antigen is unknown. The receptor was isolated from a woman in her 30s in good health. This chain uses TRBV7-2 with TRBJ2-6; a weak D match, TRBD1 (5 bases). What was sequenced was memory CD4+ T cells sorted from blood. Noted subset: CD45RA-negative fraction. CDR3 in DNA: TGTGCCAGCAGCCGGTTGGCAGGGTCGGGGGCCAACGTCCTGACTTTC. Residues: CASSRLAGSGANVLTF.